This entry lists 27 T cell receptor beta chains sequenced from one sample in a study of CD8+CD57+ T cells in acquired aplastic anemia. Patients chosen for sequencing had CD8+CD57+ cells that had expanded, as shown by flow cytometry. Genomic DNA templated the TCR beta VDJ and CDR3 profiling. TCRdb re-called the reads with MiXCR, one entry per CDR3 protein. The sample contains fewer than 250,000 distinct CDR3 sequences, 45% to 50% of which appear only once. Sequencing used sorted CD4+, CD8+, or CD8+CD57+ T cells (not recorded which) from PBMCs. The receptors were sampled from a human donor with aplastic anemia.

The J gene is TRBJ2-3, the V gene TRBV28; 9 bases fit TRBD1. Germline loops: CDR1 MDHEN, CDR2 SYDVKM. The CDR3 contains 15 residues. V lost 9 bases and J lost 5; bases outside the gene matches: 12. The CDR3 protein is CASNYRDREIDTQYF. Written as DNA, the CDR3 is TGTGCCAGTAACTACCGGGACAGGGAAATAGATACGCAGTATTTT.

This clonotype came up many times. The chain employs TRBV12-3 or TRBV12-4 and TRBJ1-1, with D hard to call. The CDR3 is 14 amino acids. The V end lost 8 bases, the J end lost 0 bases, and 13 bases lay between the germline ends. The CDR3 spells CASVNGQLNTEAFF. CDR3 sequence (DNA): TGTGCCAGCGTAAACGGGCAGCTGAACACTGAAGCTTTCTTT.

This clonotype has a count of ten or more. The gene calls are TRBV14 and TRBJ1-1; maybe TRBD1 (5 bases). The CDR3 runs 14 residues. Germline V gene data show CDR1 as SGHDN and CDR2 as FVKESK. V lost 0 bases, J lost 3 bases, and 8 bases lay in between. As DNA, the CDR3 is TGTGCCAGCAGCCAAGATTGGGGGTACACTGAAGCTTTCTTT. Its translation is CASSQDWGYTEAFF.

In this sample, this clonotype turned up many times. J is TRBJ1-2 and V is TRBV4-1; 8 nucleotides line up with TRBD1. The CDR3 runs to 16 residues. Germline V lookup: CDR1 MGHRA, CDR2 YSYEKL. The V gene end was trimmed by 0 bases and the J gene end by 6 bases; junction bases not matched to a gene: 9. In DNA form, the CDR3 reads TGCGCCAGCAGCCAAGAAGGAGGACAGGGCCTGGATGGCTACACCTTC. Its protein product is CASSQEGGQGLDGYTF.

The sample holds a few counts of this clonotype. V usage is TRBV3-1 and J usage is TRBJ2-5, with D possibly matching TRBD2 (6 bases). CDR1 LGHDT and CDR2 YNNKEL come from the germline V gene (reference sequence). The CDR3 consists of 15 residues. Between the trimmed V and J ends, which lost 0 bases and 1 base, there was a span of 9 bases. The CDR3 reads CASSQESGRQETQYF. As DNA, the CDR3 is TGTGCCAGCAGCCAAGAGAGCGGGCGCCAAGAGACCCAGTACTTC.

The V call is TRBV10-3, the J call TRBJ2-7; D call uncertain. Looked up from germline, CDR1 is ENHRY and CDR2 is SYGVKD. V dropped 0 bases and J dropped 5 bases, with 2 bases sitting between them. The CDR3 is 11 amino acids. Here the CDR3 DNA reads TGTGCCATCAGTGAGTCGGACGAGCAGTACTTC. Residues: CAISESDEQYF.

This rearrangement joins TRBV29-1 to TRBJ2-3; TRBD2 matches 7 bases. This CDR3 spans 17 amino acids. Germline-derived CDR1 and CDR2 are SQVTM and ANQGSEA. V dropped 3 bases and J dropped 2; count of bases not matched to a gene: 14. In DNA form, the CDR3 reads TGCAGCGTTGAGGGGCTAGCGGCTAGCGGAAACACAGATACGCAGTATTTT. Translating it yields CSVEGLAASGNTDTQYF.

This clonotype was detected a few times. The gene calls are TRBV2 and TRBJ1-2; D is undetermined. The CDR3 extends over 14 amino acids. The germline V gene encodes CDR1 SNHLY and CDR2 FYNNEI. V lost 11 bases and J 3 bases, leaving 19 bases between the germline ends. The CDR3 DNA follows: TGTGCCTCTCCGGCCGGGAATGCTGACTATGGCTACACCTTC. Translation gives CASPAGNADYGYTF. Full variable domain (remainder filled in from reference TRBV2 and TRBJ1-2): EPEVTQTPSHQVTQMGQEVILRCVPISNHLYFYWYRQILGQKVEFLVSFYNNEISEKSEIFDDQFSVERPDGSNFTLKIRSTKLEDSAMYFCASPAGNADYGYTFGSGTRLTVV.

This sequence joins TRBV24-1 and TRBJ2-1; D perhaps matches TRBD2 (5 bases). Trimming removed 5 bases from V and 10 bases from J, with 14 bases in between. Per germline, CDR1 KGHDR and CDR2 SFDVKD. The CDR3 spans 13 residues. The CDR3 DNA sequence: TGTGCCACCAGTGCGGCGGGTGCGTCGGAGCAGTTCTTC. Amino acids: CATSAAGASEQFF.

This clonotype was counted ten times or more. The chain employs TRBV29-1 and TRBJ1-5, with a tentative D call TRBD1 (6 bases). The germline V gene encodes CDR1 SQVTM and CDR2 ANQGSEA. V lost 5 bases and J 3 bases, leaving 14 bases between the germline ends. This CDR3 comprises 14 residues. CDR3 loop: CSVIAGDYNQPQHF. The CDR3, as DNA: TGCAGCGTTATCGCAGGGGATTACAATCAGCCCCAGCATTTT.

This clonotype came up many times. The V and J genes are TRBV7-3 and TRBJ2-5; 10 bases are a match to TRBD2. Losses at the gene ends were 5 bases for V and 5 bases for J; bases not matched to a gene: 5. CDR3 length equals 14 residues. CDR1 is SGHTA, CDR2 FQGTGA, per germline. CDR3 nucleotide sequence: TGTGCCAGCAGCGAGCGGGAGGGCCGGGAGACCCAGTACTTC. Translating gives CASSEREGRETQYF.

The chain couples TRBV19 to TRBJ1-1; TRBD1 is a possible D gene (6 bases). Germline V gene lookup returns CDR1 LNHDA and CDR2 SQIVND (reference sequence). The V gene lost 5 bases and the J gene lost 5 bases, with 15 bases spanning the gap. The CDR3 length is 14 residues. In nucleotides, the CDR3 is TGTGCCAGTAGTGCGACCGGGACACGAACTGAAGCTTTCTTT. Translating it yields CASSATGTRTEAFF.

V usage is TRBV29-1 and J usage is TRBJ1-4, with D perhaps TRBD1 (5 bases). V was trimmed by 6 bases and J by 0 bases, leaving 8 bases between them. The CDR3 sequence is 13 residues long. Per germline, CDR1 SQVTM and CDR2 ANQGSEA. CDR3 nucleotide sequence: TGCAGCGTGGGACGGTCAACTAATGAAAAACTGTTTTTT. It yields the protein CSVGRSTNEKLFF.

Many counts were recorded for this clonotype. The CDR3 nucleotides are TGCAGCGTTGGGATGTATCTGGGACTAGTGGGAGAGACCCAGTACTTC. Protein product: CSVGMYLGLVGETQYF. V and J are TRBV29-1 and TRBJ2-5; 8 bases line up with TRBD2. Per germline, CDR1 SQVTM and CDR2 ANQGSEA. CDR3 length equals 16 residues. With V trimmed by 4 bases and J by 4 bases, 14 bases remained unmatched.

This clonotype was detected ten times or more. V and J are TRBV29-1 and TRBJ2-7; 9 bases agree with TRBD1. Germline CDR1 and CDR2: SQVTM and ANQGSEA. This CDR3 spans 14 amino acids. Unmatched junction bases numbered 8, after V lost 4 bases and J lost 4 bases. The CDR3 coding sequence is TGCAGCGTTGCGGTGGACAGGGGAGGGTACGAGCAGTACTTC. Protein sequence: CSVAVDRGGYEQYF.

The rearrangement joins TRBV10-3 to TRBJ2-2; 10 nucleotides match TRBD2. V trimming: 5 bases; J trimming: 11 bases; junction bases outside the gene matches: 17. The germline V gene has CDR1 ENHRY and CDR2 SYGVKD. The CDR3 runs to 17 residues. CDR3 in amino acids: CAISWTSGLQQRNELFF. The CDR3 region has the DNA TGTGCCATCAGTTGGACTAGCGGCCTCCAACAGCGGAATGAGCTGTTTTTT.

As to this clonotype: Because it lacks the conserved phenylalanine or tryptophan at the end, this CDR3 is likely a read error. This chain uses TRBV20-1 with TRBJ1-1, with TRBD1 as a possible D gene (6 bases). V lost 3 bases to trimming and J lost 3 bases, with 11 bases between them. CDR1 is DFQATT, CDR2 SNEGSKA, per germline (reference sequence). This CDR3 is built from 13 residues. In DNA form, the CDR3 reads TGCAGTGCTAGGCAGGGACAATACACTGAAGCTTTCCTT. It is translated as CSARQGQYTEAFL.

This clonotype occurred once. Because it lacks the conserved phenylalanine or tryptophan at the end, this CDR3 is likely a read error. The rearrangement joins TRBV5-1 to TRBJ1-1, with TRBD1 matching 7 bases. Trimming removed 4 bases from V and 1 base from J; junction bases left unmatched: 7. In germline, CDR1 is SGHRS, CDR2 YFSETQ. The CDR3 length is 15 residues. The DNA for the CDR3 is TGCGCCAGCAGCCTACCCACAGGGGCGAACACTGAAGCTTTCTCT. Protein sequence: CASSLPTGANTEAFS.

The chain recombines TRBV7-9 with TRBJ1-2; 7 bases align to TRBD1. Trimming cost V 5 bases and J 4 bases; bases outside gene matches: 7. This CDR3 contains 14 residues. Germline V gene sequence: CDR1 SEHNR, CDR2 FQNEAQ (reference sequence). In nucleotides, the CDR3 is TGTGCCAGCAGCCACTCCGGGGACAGCTATGGCTACACCTTC. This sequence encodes CASSHSGDSYGYTF.

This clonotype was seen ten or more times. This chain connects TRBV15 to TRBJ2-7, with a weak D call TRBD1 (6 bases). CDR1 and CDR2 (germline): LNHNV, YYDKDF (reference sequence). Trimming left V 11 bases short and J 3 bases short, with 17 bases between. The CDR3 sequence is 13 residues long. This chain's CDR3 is CAVQTGYNYEQYF. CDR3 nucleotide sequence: TGTGCCGTACAGACAGGATACAACTACGAGCAGTACTTC.

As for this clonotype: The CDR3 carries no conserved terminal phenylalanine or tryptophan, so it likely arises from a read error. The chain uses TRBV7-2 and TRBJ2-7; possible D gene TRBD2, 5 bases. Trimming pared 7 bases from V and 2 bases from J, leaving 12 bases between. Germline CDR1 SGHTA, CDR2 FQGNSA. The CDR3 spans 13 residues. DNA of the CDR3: TGTGCCAGCAACGAGAGGGAACCCTACGAGCAGTACCTC. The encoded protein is CASNEREPYEQYL.

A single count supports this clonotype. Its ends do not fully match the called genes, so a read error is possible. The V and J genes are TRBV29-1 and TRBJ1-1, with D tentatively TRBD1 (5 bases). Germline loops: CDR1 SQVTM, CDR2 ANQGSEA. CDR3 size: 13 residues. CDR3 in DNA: TGCAGCGGTGAAAGGGGACCTGGTGTTGAAGCTTTCTTT. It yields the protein CSGERGPGVEAFF.

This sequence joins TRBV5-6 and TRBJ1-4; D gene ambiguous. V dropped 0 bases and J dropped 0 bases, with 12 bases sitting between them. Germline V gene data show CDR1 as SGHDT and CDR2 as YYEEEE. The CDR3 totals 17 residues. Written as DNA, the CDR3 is TGTGCCAGCAGCTTGGGACCCATGAGGGCAACTAATGAAAAACTGTTTTTT. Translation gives CASSLGPMRATNEKLFF.

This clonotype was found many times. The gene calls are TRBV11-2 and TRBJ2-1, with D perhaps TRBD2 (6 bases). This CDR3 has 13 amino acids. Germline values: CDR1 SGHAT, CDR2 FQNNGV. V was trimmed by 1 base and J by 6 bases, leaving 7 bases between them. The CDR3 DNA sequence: TGTGCCAGCAGCTTAGTCGGGAGCAATGAGCAGTTCTTC. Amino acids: CASSLVGSNEQFF.

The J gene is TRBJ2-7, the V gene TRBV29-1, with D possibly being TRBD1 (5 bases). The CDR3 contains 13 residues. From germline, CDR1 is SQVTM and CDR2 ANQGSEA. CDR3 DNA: TGCAGTTACAGACAGTCGAGCTCCTACGAGCAGTACTTC. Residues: CSYRQSSSYEQYF.

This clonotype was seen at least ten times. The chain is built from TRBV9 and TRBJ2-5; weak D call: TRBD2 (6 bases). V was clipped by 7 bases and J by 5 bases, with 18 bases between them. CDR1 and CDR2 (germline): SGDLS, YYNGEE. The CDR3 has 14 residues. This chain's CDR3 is CASGGAGSGETQYF. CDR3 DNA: TGTGCCAGCGGCGGGGCGGGATCGGGGGAGACCCAGTACTTC.

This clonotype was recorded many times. CDR3 residues: CAWAGTDNSPLHF. CDR3 bases: TGTGCCTGGGCCGGGACTGATAATTCACCCCTCCACTTT. The rearrangement joins TRBV30 to TRBJ1-6; tentatively, D is TRBD1 (5 bases). The germline V gene has CDR1 GTSNPN and CDR2 SVGIG (reference sequence). The CDR3 has 13 residues. V lost 5 bases, J lost 5 bases, and 10 bases lay in between.